This T cell receptor beta chain was sequenced in a study of control samples from healthy donors and cancer patients. Assay: immunoSEQ multiplex PCR; the TCRdb copy retains only in-frame clones and omits some. Seen here are 110,000 to 150,000 clones, about nine tenths observed once, and the top ten hold over 4.5%. Per germline, CDR1 GTSNPN and CDR2 SVGIG (reference sequence). The CDR3 length is 11 residues. On this clone: Its ends do not fully match the called genes, so a read error is possible.

The specimen sequenced was blood. The clonotype was recovered from a man in his thirties or forties in good health. The rearrangement links TRBV30 to TRBJ2-7; D is unresolved. This chain's CDR3 is CAWETRVRVHF. CDR3 sequence (DNA): TGTGCCTGGGAGACCCGGGTCCGTGTGCACTTC.